This TCR beta chain was sequenced in a study of blood T cell repertoires in COVID-19. As for the study in general: T cells, B-cell-depleted T cells, or PBMCs provided the cDNA or gDNA that served as material.

The CDR3 sequence is 15 residues long. Germline V gives CDR1 SGHNT, CDR2 YYREEE (reference sequence). Trimming left V 3 bases short and J 2 bases short, with 9 bases between. Donors were grouped by their self-reported clinical history. Using immunoSEQ multiplex PCR, the repertoire was profiled, and TCRdb retains in-frame clones only, with some absent. Of a few hundred thousand clones in the sample, more than 75% were seen once. Sequences were obtained from PBMCs or T cells enriched from blood (not recorded which). The receptor comes from a woman between 18 and 29 years old who had recovered from COVID-19. The V gene is TRBV5-4, the J gene TRBJ2-6; D gene unclear. CDR3 sequence reads: CASSSTGTGANVLTF. The CDR3 DNA sequence: TGTGCCAGCAGCTCGACTGGTACTGGGGCCAACGTCCTGACTTTC. Full variable domain (remainder filled in from reference TRBV5-4 and TRBJ2-6): ETGVTQSPTHLIKTRGQQVTLRCSSQSGHNTVSWYQQALGQGPQFIFQYYREEENGRGNFPPRFSGLQFPNYSSELNVNALELDDSALYLCASSSTGTGANVLTFGAGSRLTVL.